This T cell receptor (beta chain) was documented in a study of CD8 T cells in ankylosing spondylitis. The V and J ends lost 4 bases and 1 base respectively, with 14 bases between them. CDR1 and CDR2 (germline): SQVTM, ANQGSEA. The CDR3 runs to 15 residues. TCRdb itself ran the 5' RACE reads through MiXCR, one entry per CDR3 protein. Here the sample spans 200,000 to 300,000 distinct CDR3 sequences, 8% to 10% being singletons. Only a few counts were recorded for this clonotype. Sample: blood, either unsorted or a sorted T cell fraction (not recorded which). This TCR was recovered from a female donor with ankylosing spondylitis or in good health (not recorded which). J is TRBJ2-4 and V is TRBV29-1, with D possibly TRBD1 on 6 matching bases. This CDR3 is CSVGFTGIAKNIQYF. CDR3 DNA: TGCAGCGTTGGATTCACAGGGATTGCCAAAAACATTCAGTACTTC.